This TCR beta chain is from a study of blood T cell repertoires in COVID-19. As for the study in general: The study drew acute and convalescent COVID-19 samples from the United States, Italy and Spain. PBMCs, B-cell-depleted T cells, or T cells provided the cDNA or gDNA that made up the material.

The length of the CDR3 is 17 residues. The germline V gene has CDR1 MNHNS and CDR2 SASEGT. Trimming took 2 bases from V and 2 from J; bases not matched to a gene: 7. Per the original methods: Amplification from reference gene primers served as the basis for estimated nucleated cell counts. Clones were read by immunoSEQ multiplex PCR, and TCRdb kept only the in-frame ones, dropping some. V and J calls and clone size are those listed in that table; D and trimming were worked out from the DNA. Of under 350,000 clones in the sample, around 89% were seen once. The J gene is TRBJ1-5, the V gene TRBV6-1; 9 bases agree with TRBD1. The TCR sequence derives from a middle-aged man with acute or convalescent COVID-19. Material for sequencing was peripheral blood. CDR3 sequence: CASSEWKGQGGNQPQHF. DNA for the CDR3: TGTGCCAGCAGTGAATGGAAGGGACAGGGAGGCAATCAGCCCCAGCATTTT.